Below are 5 T cell receptor beta chains sequenced from a single sample in a study of blood T cells in healthy people across ages. PCR was performed a second time for roughly 6 to 12 cycles using a sample-barcoded 5' primer and a J-beta primer mix. Each CDR3 protein is one row after TCRdb ran MiXCR on the 5' RACE reads. The sample includes roughly 1.4 million distinct CDR3 sequences, 59% of them seen just once. Sequencing was performed on blood. Receptors were obtained from a man aged 18-30 years in good health.

The chain couples TRBV7-6 to TRBJ2-1; 8 bases align to TRBD2. The V and J ends lost 5 bases and 8 bases, in that order; junction bases with no gene match: 14. The germline CDR1 and CDR2 sequences are SGHVS and FNYEAQ. CDR3 length equals 16 residues. The CDR3 loop reads CASSPRGGPLVDEQFF. The CDR3 bases are TGTGCCAGCAGCCCTCGGGGGGGGCCTTTAGTCGATGAGCAGTTCTTC. Filled out from reference TRBV7-6 and TRBJ2-1, the complete variable domain reads GAGVSQSPRYKVTKRGQDVALRCDPISGHVSLYWYRQALGQGPEFLTYFNYEAQQDKSGLPNDRFSAERPEGSISTLTIQRTEQRDSAMYRCASSPRGGPLVDEQFFGPGTRLTVL.

This clonotype came up a few times. The rearrangement uses TRBV29-1 and TRBJ2-7, with TRBD2 matching 12 bases. J gave up 4 bases and V 5 bases, and 6 bases lay outside the gene matches. This CDR3 region has 14 residues. Per the germline V gene, CDR1 is SQVTM and CDR2 is ANQGSEA. The CDR3 bases are TGCAGCGTTCTTCTAGCGGGGGGGCCGTACGAGCAGTACTTC. It encodes CSVLLAGGPYEQYF.

This chain joins TRBV5-6 and TRBJ2-5; TRBD1 aligns across 10 bases. The germline V gene encodes CDR1 SGHDT and CDR2 YYEEEE. The V gene end was trimmed by 0 bases and the J gene end by 13 bases; junction bases not matched to a gene: 12. The length of the CDR3 is 15 residues. CDR3 in amino acids: CASSLVGQGGFDRYF. The CDR3 region has the DNA TGTGCCAGCAGCTTGGTAGGACAGGGGGGGTTCGATAGGTACTTC.

The chain carries TRBV6-6 and TRBJ2-1; the D gene is possibly TRBD2 (5 bases). Deletions cut 2 bases from V and 10 bases from J, with 6 bases between. This CDR3 spans 11 amino acids. Per the germline V gene, CDR1 is MNHNY and CDR2 is SVGAGI (reference sequence). In DNA, the CDR3 is TGTGCCAGCAGTTACGGGGAGGAGCAGTTCTTC. This codes for CASSYGEEQFF.

The table lists this clonotype with a few counts. DNA of the CDR3: TGTGCCAGCAGTGAAAGGGGACTAGCGGTGGGACAAGAGACCCAGTACTTC. Residues: CASSERGLAVGQETQYF. This chain links TRBV2 with TRBJ2-5; 11 bases match TRBD2. This CDR3 spans 17 amino acids. Germline trimming cut 2 bases from V and 2 bases from J; bases unmatched to any gene: 7. Germline-derived CDR1 and CDR2 are SNHLY and FYNNEI. The full variable domain, completed using reference TRBV2 and TRBJ2-5, is EPEVTQTPSHQVTQMGQEVILRCVPISNHLYFYWYRQILGQKVEFLVSFYNNEISEKSEIFDDQFSVERPDGSNFTLKIRSTKLEDSAMYFCASSERGLAVGQETQYFGPGTRLLVL.